Sequencing of this T cell receptor beta chain was carried out in a study of T cell responses to AZD1222 COVID-19 vaccine. Study results and limitations: Reportedly, nearly half the spike-specific TCRs target unmutated variant regions. The peak T cell response came first, and repertoires were sampled only after it. With dominance at 160-218 and 743-854, vaccine-associated CD4 TCRs spanned spike.

Details on this clone: The target antigen is unknown.

Profiling relied on immunoSEQ multiplex PCR, and the TCRdb table lists in-frame clones only, not all of them. The sample has approximately 140,000 clones; 91% are singletons. V lost 5 bases and J 4 bases, leaving 5 bases between the germline ends. CDR3 length: 12 residues. Per germline, CDR1 MNHNY and CDR2 SVGAGI (reference sequence). Sequences were derived from peripheral blood, sampled on day 0 of AZD1222 vaccination. This rearrangement joins TRBV6-6 to TRBJ1-4; no clear D. This TCR derives from an adult in good health. The CDR3 region is CASSPLNEKLFF. The CDR3 coding sequence is TGTGCCAGCAGTCCTCTTAATGAAAAACTGTTTTTT.